Shown below are 4 T cell receptor beta chains from a single sample sequenced in a study of blood T cells in healthy people across ages. Alongside a J-beta primer mix, a sample-barcoded 5' primer served in a second PCR lasting 7 to 11 cycles. TCRdb itself ran the 5' RACE reads through MiXCR, one entry per CDR3 protein. The sample carries 450,000 to 700,000 distinct CDR3 sequences, 25% to 30% recorded once. Sequencing was performed on blood. These receptors were taken from a woman in her 70s in good health.

The CDR3 DNA reads TGTGCCAGCAGTTTCCCCGGAGGCGGCCAGTACTTC. Residues: CASSFPGGGQYF. The chain joins TRBV27 to TRBJ2-5; possibly TRBD2 for D (5 bases). CDR3 length: 12 amino acids. Trimming removed 3 bases at V and 10 bases at J, with 12 bases between. Germline V gene sequence: CDR1 MNHEY, CDR2 SMNVEV (reference sequence).

This rearrangement joins TRBV24-1 to TRBJ2-3; D remains unclear. V lost 1 base to trimming and J lost 9 bases, with 13 bases between them. This CDR3 has 14 amino acids. Germline V gives CDR1 KGHDR, CDR2 SFDVKD. CDR3 region: CATSDFNSAGTQYF. CDR3 sequence (DNA): TGTGCCACCAGTGATTTCAACAGCGCTGGCACGCAGTATTTT.

This chain connects TRBV4-1 to TRBJ2-1; 9 nucleotides match TRBD2. The V and J ends lost 0 bases and 0 bases, in that order; junction bases with no gene match: 6. Germline CDR1 is MGHRA and CDR2 is YSYEKL. There are 18 residues in the CDR3. CDR3 region: CASSQDRRRGGSYNEQFF. The DNA for the CDR3 is TGCGCCAGCAGCCAAGATCGTAGGCGGGGGGGCTCCTACAATGAGCAGTTCTTC.

The chain employs TRBV3-1 and TRBJ1-1; D is uncertain. Germline V gene lookup returns CDR1 LGHDT and CDR2 YNNKEL (reference sequence). The CDR3 consists of 15 residues. V dropped 0 bases and J dropped 0 bases, with 8 bases sitting between them. The chain's CDR3 is CASSQDNGVNTEAFF. The DNA for the CDR3 is TGTGCCAGCAGCCAAGATAACGGAGTGAACACTGAAGCTTTCTTT.